The clone carrying this TCR beta chain was picked up many times. Its antigen is currently unknown. The read ends 3 residues shy of where the CDR3 ends; the end is completed using the germline J gene. The V gene lost 0 bases and the J gene lost 0 bases, with 9 bases spanning the gap. Per germline, CDR1 SQVTM and CDR2 ANQGSEA. The CDR3 runs to 15 residues. This sample was included in a study of T cell clonality in common variable immunodeficiency. Study-level findings and limits: Common variable immunodeficiency TCR beta sequences reportedly had fewer deletions and N-nucleotide insertions. The cause of increased CVID clonality remains unclear without subpopulation sequencing.

The method was immunoSEQ multiplex PCR; TCRdb's version includes in-frame clones alone and lacks a portion of them. Recorded here are tens of thousands of clones, none singletons. Sequencing used peripheral blood mononuclear cells. This sequence originates from a person between 18 and 70 years old in good health. This rearrangement joins TRBV29-1 to TRBJ2-1, with D perhaps TRBD1 (5 bases). The sequenced CDR3 bases are TGCAGCGTTGAAGATAGGGGCCGCTCCTACAATGAG. Protein sequence: CSVEDRGRSYNE. The CDR3, in full, reads CSVEDRGRSYNEQFF.